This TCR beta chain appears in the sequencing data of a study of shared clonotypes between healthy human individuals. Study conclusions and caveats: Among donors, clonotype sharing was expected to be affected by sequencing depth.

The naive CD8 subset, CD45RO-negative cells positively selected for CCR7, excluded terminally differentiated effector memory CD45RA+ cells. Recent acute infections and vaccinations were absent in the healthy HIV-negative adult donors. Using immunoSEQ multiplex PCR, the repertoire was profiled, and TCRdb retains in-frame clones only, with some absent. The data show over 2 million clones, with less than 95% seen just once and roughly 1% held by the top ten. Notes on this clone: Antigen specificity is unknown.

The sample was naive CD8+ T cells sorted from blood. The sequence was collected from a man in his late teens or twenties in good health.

CDR3 sequence: CSVEDRLAGGSREQYF. The DNA of the CDR3 is TGCAGCGTTGAAGACCGACTAGCGGGGGGGTCTAGGGAGCAGTACTTC. The chain recombines TRBV29-1 with TRBJ2-7; 14 bases are a match to TRBD2. V lost 0 bases, J lost 7 bases, and 8 bases stayed unmatched. This CDR3 has 16 amino acids. CDR1 and CDR2 from the germline V gene are SQVTM and ANQGSEA.